Each of the 6 T cell receptor beta chains below was sequenced from the same sample in a study of shared clonotypes between healthy human individuals. Some clones are missing from TCRdb's copy, which holds only in-frame ones; the method was immunoSEQ multiplex PCR. Of around 2.5 million clones in the sample, 80% to 95% were seen once. Sequenced material: naive CD4+ T cells from PBMCs. The subset is: CD45RA+ positively selected. The receptors originated from a man between 18 and 35 years old in good health. Some clones in this sample may be carry-over from other donors' samples.

As regards this clone: The sample has other DNA sequences that encode this CDR3 too. The chain employs TRBV7-2 and TRBJ2-7; D is unresolved. V lost 4 bases to trimming and J lost 2 bases, with 6 bases between them. CDR3 length equals 12 residues. In germline, CDR1 is SGHTA, CDR2 FQGNSA. The CDR3 DNA reads TGTGCCAGCAGCTCATCGGCCTACGAGCAGTACTTC. It codes for CASSSSAYEQYF.

Turning to this clone: The sample holds other DNA sequences that translate to the same CDR3. The rearrangement links TRBV5-1 to TRBJ2-1, with TRBD1 identical over 8 bases. Looked up from germline, CDR1 is SGHRS and CDR2 is YFSETQ. This CDR3 is 15 amino acids long. The J segment lost 2 bases and the V segment lost 5 bases, leaving 6 bases of the junction unmatched. CDR3 sequence (DNA): TGCGCCAGCAGTTCCGGGACAGGTGCCTACAATGAGCAGTTCTTC. This translates into CASSSGTGAYNEQFF. The complete variable domain, with remaining parts taken from reference TRBV5-1 and TRBJ2-1, reads KAGVTQTPRYLIKTRGQQVTLSCSPISGHRSVSWYQQTPGQGLQFLFEYFSETQRNKGNFPGRFSGRQFSNSRSEMNVSTLELGDSALYLCASSSGTGAYNEQFFGPGTRLTVL.

Points on this clone: Other DNA sequences in the sample encode the same CDR3. V usage is TRBV19 and J usage is TRBJ2-1; 9 bases fit TRBD2. CDR1 is LNHDA, CDR2 SQIVND, per germline (reference sequence). The CDR3 totals 14 residues. The V and J ends lost 3 bases and 6 bases, in that order; junction bases with no gene match: 3. The CDR3 DNA reads as TGTGCCAGTAGTATCGGGCGGGAGGGCAATGAGCAGTTCTTC. Translated: CASSIGREGNEQFF.

The V call is TRBV7-3, the J call TRBJ1-1; 8 nucleotides line up with TRBD1. The CDR3 extends over 16 amino acids. Germline assignment: CDR1 SGHTA and CDR2 FQGTGA. V lost 5 bases and J lost 1; bases outside the gene matches: 9. The CDR3 protein is CASSLNDRGRNTEAFF. The CDR3 DNA is TGTGCCAGCAGCCTGAATGACAGGGGAAGGAACACTGAAGCTTTCTTT.

The chain has TRBV29-1 and TRBJ2-2; 8 nucleotides line up with TRBD2. Trimming cost V 7 bases and J 5 bases; bases outside gene matches: 6. In germline, CDR1 is SQVTM, CDR2 ANQGSEA. This CDR3 is 13 amino acids long. The CDR3 here is CSAAGDRTGELFF. The CDR3 DNA reads TGCAGCGCAGCGGGAGATAGGACCGGGGAGCTGTTTTTT.

This clone turned up a few times. This chain uses TRBV7-3 with TRBJ1-1; D gene uncertain. Trimming pared 0 bases from V and 3 bases from J, leaving 8 bases between. Germline CDR1 and CDR2: SGHTA and FQGTGA. The CDR3 covers 14 residues. The CDR3 coding sequence is TGTGCCAGCAGCTTAACTAGAGGGCACACTGAAGCTTTCTTT. It is translated as CASSLTRGHTEAFF.